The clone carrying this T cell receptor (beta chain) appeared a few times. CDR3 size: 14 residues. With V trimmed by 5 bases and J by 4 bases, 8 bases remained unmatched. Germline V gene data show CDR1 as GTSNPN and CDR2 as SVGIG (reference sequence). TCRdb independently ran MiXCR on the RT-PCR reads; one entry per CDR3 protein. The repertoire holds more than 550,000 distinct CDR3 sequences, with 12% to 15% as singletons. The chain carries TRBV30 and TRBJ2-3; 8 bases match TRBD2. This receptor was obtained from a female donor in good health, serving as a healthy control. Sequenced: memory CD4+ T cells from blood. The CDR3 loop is CAWSSGGVSDTQYF. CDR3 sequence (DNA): TGTGCCTGGTCGAGCGGGGGAGTTTCAGATACGCAGTATTTT.